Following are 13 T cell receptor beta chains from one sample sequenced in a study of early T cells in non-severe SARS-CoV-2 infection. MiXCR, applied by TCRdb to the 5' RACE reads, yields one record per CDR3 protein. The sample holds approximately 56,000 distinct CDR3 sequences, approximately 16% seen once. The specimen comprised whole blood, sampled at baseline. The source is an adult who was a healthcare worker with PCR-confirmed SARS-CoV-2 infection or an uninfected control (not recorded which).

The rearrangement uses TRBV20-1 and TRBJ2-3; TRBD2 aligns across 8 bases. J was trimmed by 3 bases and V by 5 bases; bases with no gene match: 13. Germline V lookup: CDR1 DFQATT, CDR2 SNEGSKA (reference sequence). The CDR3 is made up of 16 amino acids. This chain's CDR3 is CSARNTQRESTDTQYF. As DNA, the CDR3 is TGCAGTGCTCGAAATACCCAGCGGGAGTCGACAGATACGCAGTATTTT.

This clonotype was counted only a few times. CDR3 sequence (DNA): TGTGCCAGCTCACCGACGGGAGACAGAGAGACCCAGTACTTC. This codes for CASSPTGDRETQYF. The chain combines TRBV18 with TRBJ2-5, with D perhaps TRBD2 (6 bases). Germline assignment: CDR1 KGHSH and CDR2 LQKENI. V was cut by 3 bases and J by 4 bases, with 12 bases left in between. The CDR3 is 14 amino acids.

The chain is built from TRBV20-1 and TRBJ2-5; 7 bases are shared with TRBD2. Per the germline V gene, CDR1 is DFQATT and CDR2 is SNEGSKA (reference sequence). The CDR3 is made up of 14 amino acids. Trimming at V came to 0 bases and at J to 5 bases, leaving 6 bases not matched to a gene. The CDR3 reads CSAREGGPYETQYF. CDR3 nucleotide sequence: TGCAGTGCTAGAGAGGGAGGGCCTTATGAGACCCAGTACTTC.

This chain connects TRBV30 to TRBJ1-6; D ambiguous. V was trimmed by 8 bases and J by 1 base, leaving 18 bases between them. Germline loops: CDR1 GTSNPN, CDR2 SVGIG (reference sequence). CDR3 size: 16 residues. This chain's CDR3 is CAQSGPGRSYNSPLHF. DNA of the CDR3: TGTGCCCAGAGTGGTCCCGGCAGGTCCTATAATTCACCCCTCCACTTT.

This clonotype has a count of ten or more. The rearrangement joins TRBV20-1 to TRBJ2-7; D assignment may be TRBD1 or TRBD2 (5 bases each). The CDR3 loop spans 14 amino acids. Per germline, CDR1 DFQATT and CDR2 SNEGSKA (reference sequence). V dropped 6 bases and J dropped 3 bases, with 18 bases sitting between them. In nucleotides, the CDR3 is TGCAGTGCCGAGAGGGGCCCGCCCTTCTACGAGCAGTACTTC. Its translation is CSAERGPPFYEQYF.

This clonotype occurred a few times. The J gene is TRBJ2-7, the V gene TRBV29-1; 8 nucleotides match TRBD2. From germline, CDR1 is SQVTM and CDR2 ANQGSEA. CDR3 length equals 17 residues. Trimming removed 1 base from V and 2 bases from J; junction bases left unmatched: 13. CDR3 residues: CSVEVIAGHNPTYEQYF. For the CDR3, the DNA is TGCAGCGTTGAAGTGATAGCGGGACATAACCCCACCTACGAGCAGTACTTC.

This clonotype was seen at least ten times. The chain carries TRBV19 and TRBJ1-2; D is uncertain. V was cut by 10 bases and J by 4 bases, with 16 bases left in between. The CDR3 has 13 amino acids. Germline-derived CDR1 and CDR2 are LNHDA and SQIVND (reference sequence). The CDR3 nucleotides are TGTGCCACCCGGGCCAACGGGCCCTATGGCTACACCTTC. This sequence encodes CATRANGPYGYTF.

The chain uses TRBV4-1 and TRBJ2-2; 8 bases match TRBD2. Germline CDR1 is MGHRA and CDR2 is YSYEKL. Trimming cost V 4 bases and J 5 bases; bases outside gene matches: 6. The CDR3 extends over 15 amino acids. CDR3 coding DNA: TGCGCCAGCAGCCGACTAGCGAGTTTTACCGGGGAGCTGTTTTTT. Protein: CASSRLASFTGELFF.

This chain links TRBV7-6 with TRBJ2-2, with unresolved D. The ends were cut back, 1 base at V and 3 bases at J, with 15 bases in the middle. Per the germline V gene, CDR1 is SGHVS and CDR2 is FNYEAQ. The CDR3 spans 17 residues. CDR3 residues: CASSLEVSVPDTGELFF. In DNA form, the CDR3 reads TGTGCCAGCAGCTTAGAAGTCTCCGTCCCGGACACCGGGGAGCTGTTTTTT.

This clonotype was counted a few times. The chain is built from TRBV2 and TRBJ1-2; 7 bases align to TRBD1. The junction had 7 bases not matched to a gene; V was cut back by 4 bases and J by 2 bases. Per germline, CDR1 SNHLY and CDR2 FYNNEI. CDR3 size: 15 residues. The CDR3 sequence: CASSVGTAGNYGYTF. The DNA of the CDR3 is TGTGCCAGCAGTGTCGGGACAGCAGGGAACTATGGCTACACCTTC.

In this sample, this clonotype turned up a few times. The CDR3 nucleotides are TGCAGTGCTATAGCGGGAGCTTACGAGCAGTACTTC. Protein: CSAIAGAYEQYF. The chain links TRBV20-1 to TRBJ2-7; 9 bases agree with TRBD2. This CDR3 is 12 amino acids long. V shed 4 bases, J shed 4 bases, and the junction held 2 bases outside the gene matches. Germline CDR1 is DFQATT and CDR2 is SNEGSKA (reference sequence).

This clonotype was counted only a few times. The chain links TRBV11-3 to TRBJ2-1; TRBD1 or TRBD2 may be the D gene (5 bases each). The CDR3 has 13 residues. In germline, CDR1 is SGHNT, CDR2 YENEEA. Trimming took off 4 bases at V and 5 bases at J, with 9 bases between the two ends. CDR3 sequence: CASSWGPDNEQFF. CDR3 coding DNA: TGTGCCAGCAGCTGGGGACCCGACAATGAGCAGTTCTTC.

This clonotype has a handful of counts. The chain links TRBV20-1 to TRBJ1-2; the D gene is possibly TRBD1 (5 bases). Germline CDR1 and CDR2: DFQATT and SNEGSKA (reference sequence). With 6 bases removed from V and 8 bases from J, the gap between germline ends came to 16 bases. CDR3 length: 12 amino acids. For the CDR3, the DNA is TGCAGTGCCCCCGGGGGGGGAGGAGGCTACACCTTC. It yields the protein CSAPGGGGGYTF.